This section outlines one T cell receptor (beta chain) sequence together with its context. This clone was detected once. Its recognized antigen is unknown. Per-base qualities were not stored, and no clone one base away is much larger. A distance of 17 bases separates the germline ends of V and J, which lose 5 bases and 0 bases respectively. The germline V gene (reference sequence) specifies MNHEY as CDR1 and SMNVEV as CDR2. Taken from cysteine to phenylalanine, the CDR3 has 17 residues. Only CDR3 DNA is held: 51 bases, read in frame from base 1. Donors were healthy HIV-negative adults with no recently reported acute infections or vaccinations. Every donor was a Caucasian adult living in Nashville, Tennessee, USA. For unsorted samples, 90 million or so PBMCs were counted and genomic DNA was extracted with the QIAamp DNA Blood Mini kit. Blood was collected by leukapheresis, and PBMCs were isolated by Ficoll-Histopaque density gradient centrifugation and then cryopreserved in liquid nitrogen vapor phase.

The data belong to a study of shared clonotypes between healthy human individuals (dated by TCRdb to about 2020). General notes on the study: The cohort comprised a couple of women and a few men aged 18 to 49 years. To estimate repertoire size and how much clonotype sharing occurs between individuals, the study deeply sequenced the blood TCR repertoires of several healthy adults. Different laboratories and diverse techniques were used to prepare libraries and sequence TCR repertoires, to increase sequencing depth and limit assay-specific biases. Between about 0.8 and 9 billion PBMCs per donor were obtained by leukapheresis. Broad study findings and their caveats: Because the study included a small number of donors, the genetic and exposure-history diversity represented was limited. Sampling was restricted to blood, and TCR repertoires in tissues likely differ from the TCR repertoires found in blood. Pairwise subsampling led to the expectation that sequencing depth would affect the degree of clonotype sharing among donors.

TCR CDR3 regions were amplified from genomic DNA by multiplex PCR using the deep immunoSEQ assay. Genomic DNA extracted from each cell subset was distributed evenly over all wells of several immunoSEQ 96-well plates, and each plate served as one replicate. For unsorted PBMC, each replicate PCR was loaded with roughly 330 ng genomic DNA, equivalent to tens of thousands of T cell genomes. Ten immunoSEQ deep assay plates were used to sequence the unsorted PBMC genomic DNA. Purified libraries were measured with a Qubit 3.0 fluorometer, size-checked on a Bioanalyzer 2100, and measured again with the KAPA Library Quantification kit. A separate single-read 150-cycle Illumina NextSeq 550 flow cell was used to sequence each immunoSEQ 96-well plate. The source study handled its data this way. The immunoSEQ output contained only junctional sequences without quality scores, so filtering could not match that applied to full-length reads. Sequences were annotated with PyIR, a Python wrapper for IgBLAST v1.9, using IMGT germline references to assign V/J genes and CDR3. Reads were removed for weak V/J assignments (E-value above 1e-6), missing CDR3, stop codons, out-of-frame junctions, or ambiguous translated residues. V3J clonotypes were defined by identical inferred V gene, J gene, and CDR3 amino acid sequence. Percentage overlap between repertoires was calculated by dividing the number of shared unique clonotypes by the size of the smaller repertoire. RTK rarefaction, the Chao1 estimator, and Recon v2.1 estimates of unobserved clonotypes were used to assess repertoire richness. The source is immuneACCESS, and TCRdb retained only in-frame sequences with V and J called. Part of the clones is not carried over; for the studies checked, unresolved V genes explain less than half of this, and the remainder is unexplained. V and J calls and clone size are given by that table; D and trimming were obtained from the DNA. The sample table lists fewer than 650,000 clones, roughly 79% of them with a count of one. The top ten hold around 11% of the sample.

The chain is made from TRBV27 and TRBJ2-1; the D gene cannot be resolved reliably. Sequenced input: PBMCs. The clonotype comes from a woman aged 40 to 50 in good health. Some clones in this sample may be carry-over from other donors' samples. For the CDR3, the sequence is CASSPLFETGSYNEQFF. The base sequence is TGTGCCAGCAGTCCTTTGTTCGAGACTGGCTCCTACAATGAGCAGTTCTTC.